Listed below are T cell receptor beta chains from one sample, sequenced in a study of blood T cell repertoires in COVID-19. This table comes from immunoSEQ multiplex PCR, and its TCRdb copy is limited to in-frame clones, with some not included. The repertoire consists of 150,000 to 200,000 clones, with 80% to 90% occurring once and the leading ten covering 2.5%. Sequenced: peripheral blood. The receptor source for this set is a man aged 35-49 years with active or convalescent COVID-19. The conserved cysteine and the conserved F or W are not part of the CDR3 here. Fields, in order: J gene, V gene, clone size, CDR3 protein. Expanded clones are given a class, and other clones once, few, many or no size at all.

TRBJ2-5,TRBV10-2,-,ASSELEETQY
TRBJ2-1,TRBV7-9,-,ASSPPGLAGANEQF
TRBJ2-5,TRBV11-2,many,ASSPGVRQGEETQY
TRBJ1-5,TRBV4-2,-,ASSQGTVTNQPQH
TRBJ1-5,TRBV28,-,ASSRRASREPQH
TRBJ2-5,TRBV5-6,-,ASSLAIGAGASQY
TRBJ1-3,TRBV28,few,ASTRTPSSGNTIY
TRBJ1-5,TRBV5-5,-,ASSPLFGGGNQPQH
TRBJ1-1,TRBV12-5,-,ASGQQGYGTEAF
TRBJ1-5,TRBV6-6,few,ASSPGTGDKSFYQPQH
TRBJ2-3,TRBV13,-,ASTSGLAGASTDTQY
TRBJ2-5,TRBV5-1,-,ASSWTGGRETQY
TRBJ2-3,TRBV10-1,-,ASSDRGLGTDTQY
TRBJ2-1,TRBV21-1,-,ASSKPRVGHEQF
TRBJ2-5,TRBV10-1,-,ASPTGVAGDQETQY
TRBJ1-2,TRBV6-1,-,ASSEGDLLANYGYT
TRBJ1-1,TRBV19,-,ASSIRVGTEAF
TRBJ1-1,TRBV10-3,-,ASGGALWGTEAF
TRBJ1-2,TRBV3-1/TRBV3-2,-,ASSHRDRVDGYT
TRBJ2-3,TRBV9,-,ASSVFFGTGGADTQY
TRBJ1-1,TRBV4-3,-,ASSQAPPGGNTEAF
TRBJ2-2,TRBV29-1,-,SAQSRGGTGELF
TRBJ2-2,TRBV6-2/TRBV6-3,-,ASSLRGSGGSTGELF
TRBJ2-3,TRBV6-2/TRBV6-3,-,ASSYPTGGVADTQY
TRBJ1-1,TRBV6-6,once,ASRPRGTEAF
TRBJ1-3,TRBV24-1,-,ATRQPRGASGNTIY
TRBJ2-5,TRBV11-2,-,AVAGGPYQETQY